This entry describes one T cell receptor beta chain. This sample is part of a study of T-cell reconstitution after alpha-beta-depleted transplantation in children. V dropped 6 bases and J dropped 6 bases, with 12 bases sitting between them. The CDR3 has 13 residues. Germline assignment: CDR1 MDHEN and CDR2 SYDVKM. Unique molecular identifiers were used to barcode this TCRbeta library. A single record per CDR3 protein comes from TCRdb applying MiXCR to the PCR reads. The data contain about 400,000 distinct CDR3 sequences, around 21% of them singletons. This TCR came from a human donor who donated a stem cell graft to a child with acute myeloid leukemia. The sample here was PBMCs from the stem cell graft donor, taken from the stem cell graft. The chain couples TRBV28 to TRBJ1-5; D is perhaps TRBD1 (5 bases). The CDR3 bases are TGTGCCAGCAGACAGAGGGACTTTCAGCCCCAGCATTTT. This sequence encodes CASRQRDFQPQHF.